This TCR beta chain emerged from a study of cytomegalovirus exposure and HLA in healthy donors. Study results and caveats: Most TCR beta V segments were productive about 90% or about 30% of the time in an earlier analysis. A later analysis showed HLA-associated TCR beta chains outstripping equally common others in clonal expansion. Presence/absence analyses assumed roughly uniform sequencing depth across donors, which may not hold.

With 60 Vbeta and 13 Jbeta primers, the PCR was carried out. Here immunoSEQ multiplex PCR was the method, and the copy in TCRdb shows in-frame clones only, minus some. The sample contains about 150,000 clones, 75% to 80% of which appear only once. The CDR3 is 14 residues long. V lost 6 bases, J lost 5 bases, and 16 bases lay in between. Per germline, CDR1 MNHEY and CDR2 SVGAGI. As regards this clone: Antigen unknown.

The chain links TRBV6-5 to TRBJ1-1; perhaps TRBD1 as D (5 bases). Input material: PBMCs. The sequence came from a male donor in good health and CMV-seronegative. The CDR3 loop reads CASRKTRGSTEAFF. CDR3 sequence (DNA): TGTGCCAGCAGAAAAACACGGGGGTCAACTGAAGCTTTCTTT.